The entry that follows covers one T cell receptor beta chain sequence. Its antigen remains unidentified. This record comes from a study of response to subunit inactivated influenza vaccine. Trimming stripped 1 base from V and 11 bases from J, with 14 bases between. The germline V gene encodes CDR1 SGHVS and CDR2 FQNEAQ. The CDR3 consists of 13 residues. TCRdb processed the RT-PCR reads anew with MiXCR; each CDR3 protein has one entry. The sample records around 150,000 distinct CDR3 sequences, 9.5% to 13% being singletons. Overall study results and limits: Authors proposed each seasonal influenza vaccination draws in few new T cells.

This receptor was obtained from a man in his forties or fifties who received an inactivated influenza vaccine. The sequencing here drew on non-naive T cells sorted from PBMCs, taken roughly 48 days after vaccination. The J gene is TRBJ1-2, the V gene TRBV7-8, with D tentatively TRBD1 (5 bases). The DNA for the CDR3 is TGTGCCAGCAGCTTAGAATGGGGGTTCGGATACACCTTC. This encodes CASSLEWGFGYTF. Full variable domain (remainder filled in from reference TRBV7-8 and TRBJ1-2): GAGVSQSPRYKVAKRGQDVALRCDPISGHVSLFWYQQALGQGPEFLTYFQNEAQLDKSGLPSDRFFAERPEGSVSTLKIQRTQQEDSAVYLCASSLEWGFGYTFGSGTRLTVV.